The 16 T cell receptor beta chains below come from one sample, sequenced in a study of breast tumors, draining lymph nodes, adjacent tissues. TCRdb redid the calling of the multiplex PCR reads with MiXCR, one entry per CDR3 protein. Here the sample spans 20,000 to 25,000 distinct CDR3 sequences, around two thirds being singletons. The sample comprised tumor-adjacent breast tissue. The receptors shown here come from a female donor with breast cancer. Some clones in this sample may be carry-over from other donors' samples.

This clonotype was seen ten or more times. CDR3 in amino acids: CASSLGGGRGKDTQYF. Written as DNA, the CDR3 is TGTGCCAGCAGCTTAGGGGGCGGGAGGGGCAAGGATACGCAGTATTTT. J is TRBJ2-3 and V is TRBV11-2, with 9 bases that match TRBD2. CDR1 and CDR2 (germline): SGHAT, FQNNGV. CDR3 size: 16 residues. The V and J ends lost 1 base and 6 bases, in that order; junction bases with no gene match: 8.

The chain joins TRBV24-1 to TRBJ2-2, with TRBD2 matching over 12 bases. Trimming cost V 7 bases and J 7 bases; bases outside gene matches: 6. The CDR3 is made up of 15 amino acids. Germline V gene lookup returns CDR1 KGHDR and CDR2 SFDVKD. In nucleotides, the CDR3 is TGTGCCACCAGAACTAGCGGGAGGAATGGCGGGGAGCTGTTTTTT. It specifies CATRTSGRNGGELFF.

This clonotype is medium-sized. This sequence joins TRBV20-1 and TRBJ2-7; D remains unclear. The V gene lost 3 bases and the J gene lost 4 bases, with 7 bases spanning the gap. Germline V CDR1 and CDR2: DFQATT, SNEGSKA (reference sequence). The CDR3 runs 11 residues. The CDR3 sequence: CSASRVYEQYF. In nucleotides, the CDR3 is TGCAGTGCTAGTAGGGTTTACGAGCAGTACTTC.

By share, this clonotype counts as medium-sized. The V call is TRBV7-2, the J call TRBJ2-5, with D tentatively TRBD1 or TRBD2 (5 bases each). The CDR3 runs 15 residues. Germline V gene lookup returns CDR1 SGHTA and CDR2 FQGNSA. V shed 0 bases and J shed 4 bases, with 12 bases lying between them. The CDR3 here is CASSLAGVRGETQYF. Written as DNA, the CDR3 is TGTGCCAGCAGCTTAGCGGGAGTTAGGGGAGAGACCCAGTACTTC.

The chain joins TRBV30 to TRBJ2-2, with TRBD2 as a possible D gene (6 bases). This CDR3 region has 15 residues. The V end lost 7 bases, the J end lost 3 bases, and 18 bases lay between the germline ends. Germline V CDR1 and CDR2: GTSNPN, SVGIG (reference sequence). For the CDR3, the DNA is TGTGCCTTCGGAGGGCCATCGGGGGACACCGGGGAGCTGTTTTTT. Protein sequence: CAFGGPSGDTGELFF.

There are many counts of this clonotype. A much larger clone lies a single base off, so this may be a read error. The gene calls are TRBV20-1 and TRBJ1-2; 7 bases fit TRBD1. The CDR3 consists of 16 residues. V was clipped by 6 bases and J by 2 bases; unmatched bases: 15. Per the germline V gene, CDR1 is DFQATT and CDR2 is SNEGSKA (reference sequence). The CDR3 region is CSAPGGGGGPNYGYTF. The CDR3 coding sequence is TGCAGTGCCCCGGGCGGGGGAGGGGGCCCCAACTATGGCTACACCTTC.

The V gene is TRBV5-1, the J gene TRBJ2-5; the D call may be TRBD1 or TRBD2 (5 bases each). V gave up 5 bases and J gave up 2 bases, with 13 bases separating them. Germline V gene data show CDR1 as SGHRS and CDR2 as YFSETQ. The CDR3 contains 14 residues. CDR3 sequence reads: CASSSGTQQETQYF. CDR3 coding DNA: TGCGCCAGCAGTTCCGGGACGCAACAAGAGACCCAGTACTTC.

The gene calls are TRBV9 and TRBJ2-5; 8 bases map to TRBD2. CDR1 is SGDLS and CDR2 is YYNGEE in the germline V gene. Trimming took 7 bases from V and 5 from J; bases not matched to a gene: 7. The CDR3 has 13 residues. In DNA form, the CDR3 reads TGTGCCAGCGGAATTAGCGGGACGGAGACCCAGTACTTC. Translating gives CASGISGTETQYF.

This CDR3 reads CASSLEGGGSEQFF. CDR3 DNA sequence: TGCGCCAGCAGCTTGGAGGGCGGGGGTAGTGAGCAGTTCTTC. The chain is built from TRBV5-1 and TRBJ2-1; 7 bases match TRBD2. The CDR3 contains 14 residues. CDR1 is SGHRS and CDR2 is YFSETQ in the germline V gene. Trimming cost V 0 bases and J 9 bases; bases outside gene matches: 6.

This chain joins TRBV6-5 and TRBJ1-6; tentatively, D is TRBD1 (5 bases). With 7 bases removed from V and 6 bases from J, the gap between germline ends came to 16 bases. Germline CDR1 MNHEY, CDR2 SVGAGI. The CDR3 totals 15 residues. The CDR3 DNA is TGTGCCAGCATTCGCGGGGGGACTGGTAATTCACCCCTCCACTTT. It translates to CASIRGGTGNSPLHF.

The table lists this clonotype with a few counts. The DNA is left out, because the CDR3 cannot be placed on it with certainty; the CDR3 is given as TCRdb lists it. The J gene is TRBJ1-2, the V gene TRBV5-6. The CDR3 sequence runs 17 residues, both termini included. The germline gives CDR1 SGHDT, CDR2 YYEEEE. CDR3 sequence: CASSFYICSAPDEGYTF.

A single count supports this clonotype. The rearrangement joins TRBV25-1 to TRBJ1-3, with D unresolved. Germline V lookup: CDR1 MGHDK, CDR2 SYGVNS. V lost 11 bases, J lost 0 bases, and 11 bases lay in between. CDR3 length: 13 residues. The CDR3 coding sequence is TGTGCCGTTGGGCAGCCCTCTGGAAACACCATATATTTT. Translating it yields CAVGQPSGNTIYF. Full variable domain (remainder filled in from reference TRBV25-1 and TRBJ1-3): EADIYQTPRYLVIGTGKKITLECSQTMGHDKMYWYQQDPGMELHLIHYSYGVNSTEKGDLSSESTVSRIRTEHFPLTLESARPSHTSQYLCAVGQPSGNTIYFGEGSWLTVV.

The rearrangement uses TRBV2 and TRBJ2-2; possible D gene TRBD2, 5 bases. The CDR3 extends over 14 amino acids. CDR1 is SNHLY, CDR2 FYNNEI, per germline. V shed 6 bases and J shed 1 base, with 9 bases lying between them. CDR3: CASREVWNTGELFF. CDR3 nucleotides: TGTGCCAGCAGGGAGGTTTGGAACACCGGGGAGCTGTTTTTT.

On this clonotype itself: Likely a read error: the CDR3 ends without its conserved phenylalanine or tryptophan. The limits of the CDR3 on the DNA are not certain, so only TCRdb's listed CDR3 is given. This rearrangement joins TRBV12-3 or TRBV12-4 to TRBJ2-6. The CDR3 is 8 residues long, ends included. The CDR3 here is CASSLART.

This chain uses TRBV10-3 with TRBJ2-7, with D maybe TRBD2 (6 bases). CDR1 ENHRY and CDR2 SYGVKD come from the germline V gene. The length of the CDR3 is 13 residues. V dropped 6 bases and J dropped 7 bases, with 16 bases sitting between them. The CDR3 DNA is TGTGCCATCAGCGGGGGTCAACGGGTTGAGCAGTACTTC. Translating it yields CAISGGQRVEQYF.

The chain has TRBV10-3 and TRBJ1-5; perhaps TRBD1 as D (5 bases). CDR1 is ENHRY, CDR2 SYGVKD, per germline. The CDR3 has 15 amino acids. V shed 6 bases and J shed 3 bases, with 15 bases lying between them. CDR3 loop: CAIRKTADNNQPQHF. CDR3 coding DNA: TGTGCCATCAGAAAGACAGCTGACAACAATCAGCCCCAGCATTTT.